A selection of T cell receptor beta chains follows, all from one sample in a study of blood T cell repertoires in COVID-19. This table comes from immunoSEQ multiplex PCR, and its TCRdb copy is limited to in-frame clones, with some not included. In the table there are about 53,000 clones, approximately 80% of which are singletons. The sample comprised peripheral blood. All receptors derive from a human donor in a cohort sampled during active COVID-19. CDR3s include the opening cysteine and the closing phenylalanine or tryptophan. D genes are given only for firm matches. Only part of the rows carry a size: once, few, many, or a class if the clone is expanded.

>TRBD1|-|TRBJ2-7|TRBV12-3/TRBV12-4
TGTGCCAGCAGTCGGGACAGCGGATACGAGCAGTACTTC
CASSRDSGYEQYF
>-|-|TRBJ2-7|TRBV7-9
TGTGCTACGAGGGGGGGTTCTTCCTACGAGCAGTACTTC
CATRGGSSYEQYF
>-|-|TRBJ2-4|TRBV28
TGTGCCAGCAGTTTAGGAGACATTCAGTACTTC
CASSLGDIQYF
>TRBD1|-|TRBJ2-5|TRBV19
TGTGCCAGTAGTATAGGGACAGGTGGGAAGACCCAGTACTTC
CASSIGTGGKTQYF
>-|-|TRBJ2-2|TRBV24-1
TGTGCCACCAGTGACCTGGGGGGTGGGGAGCTGTTTTTT
CATSDLGGGELFF
>-|-|TRBJ2-7|TRBV5-1
TGCGCCAGCAGCTCGGACTTATCCTACGAGCAGTACTTC
CASSSDLSYEQYF
>-|-|TRBJ2-3|TRBV7-6
TGTGCCAGCAGCTTAGGTAGCTATGCGGGCACAGATACGCAGTATTTT
CASSLGSYAGTDTQYF
>TRBD2|-|TRBJ2-2|TRBV2
TGTGCCAGCAAGTGGGTAGCGGGGAGGTCCGGGGAGCTGTTTTTT
CASKWVAGRSGELFF
>-|once|TRBJ1-6|TRBV10-3
TGTGCCATCAGTGAGTCGTCCCCGGGACGACTAGGTTCACCCCTCCACTTT
CAISESSPGRLGSPLHF
>TRBD1|once|TRBJ2-7|TRBV5-6
TGTGCCAGCAGCTTGGCTCCGGGACAGGGGGCCTACGAGCAGTACTTC
CASSLAPGQGAYEQYF
>-|-|TRBJ1-1|TRBV12-3/TRBV12-4
TGTGCCACTCGGGGGTATGTGGGTGAAGCTTTCTTT
CATRGYVGEAFF
>TRBD2|-|TRBJ2-7|TRBV5-1
TGCGCCAGCAGCTTGGAGGGGCGGGGGTCCGGTCGGTACTTC
CASSLEGRGSGRYF
>-|-|TRBJ2-5|TRBV29-1
TGCAGCGTTCGCGGAAGCCGGCAAGAGACCCAGTACTTC
CSVRGSRQETQYF
>-|once|TRBJ1-5|TRBV6-1
TGTGCCAGCAGTGAAGCGGCACGAGGGCCCCAGCATTTT
CASSEAARGPQHF
>-|-|TRBJ2-1|TRBV19
TGTGCCAGTAGTATAGTACAGGGCTGGACTAGGGGTGAGCAGTTCTTC
CASSIVQGWTRGEQFF
>TRBD2|-|TRBJ2-2|TRBV7-2
TGTGCCAGCAGCGAGACTAGCGGGGGGCGGGGGGAGCTGTTTTTT
CASSETSGGRGELFF
>-|-|TRBJ2-7|TRBV28
TGTGCCAGCAGTGGGATAGGTGGTAGCGCCTACGAGCAGTACTTC
CASSGIGGSAYEQYF
>TRBD1|-|TRBJ2-5|TRBV3-1/TRBV3-2
TGTGCCAGCAGCTCCCCGGGACAGGGACAAGAGACCCAGTACTTC
CASSSPGQGQETQYF